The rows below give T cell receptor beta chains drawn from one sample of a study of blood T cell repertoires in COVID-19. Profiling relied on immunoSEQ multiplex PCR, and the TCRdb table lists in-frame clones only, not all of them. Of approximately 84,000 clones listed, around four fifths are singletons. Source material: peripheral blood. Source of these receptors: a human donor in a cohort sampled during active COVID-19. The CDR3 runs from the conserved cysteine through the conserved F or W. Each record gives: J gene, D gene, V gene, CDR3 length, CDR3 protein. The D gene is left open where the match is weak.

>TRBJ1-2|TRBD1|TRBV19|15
CASSIQGDSRMMNTF
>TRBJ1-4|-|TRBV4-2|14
CASSQGGSSEKLFF
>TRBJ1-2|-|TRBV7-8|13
CASSLALVSGYTF
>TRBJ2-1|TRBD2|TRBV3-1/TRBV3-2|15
CASSPTLRGSNEQFF
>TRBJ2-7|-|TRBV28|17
CASSPWGGANGGDEQYF
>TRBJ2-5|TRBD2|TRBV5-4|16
CASSPGLAGVGETQYF
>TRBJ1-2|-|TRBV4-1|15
CASSQVETGLYGYTF
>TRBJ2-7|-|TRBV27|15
CASSLRAEIPYEQYF
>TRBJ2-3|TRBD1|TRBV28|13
CASEGQSTDTQYF
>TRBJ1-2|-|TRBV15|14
CATSRNTQGSGYTF
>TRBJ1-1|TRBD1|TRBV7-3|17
CASSPHRPGTGGTEAFF
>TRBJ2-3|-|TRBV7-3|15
CASSLTGLSTDTQYF
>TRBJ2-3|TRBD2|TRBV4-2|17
CASSQEGSGTNTDTQYF
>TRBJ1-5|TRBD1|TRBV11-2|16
CASSEGGQYLNQPQHF
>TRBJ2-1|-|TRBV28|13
CASSLNTYNEQFF
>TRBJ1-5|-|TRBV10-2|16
CASSDALGAYNQPQHF
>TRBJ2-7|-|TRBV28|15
CASSRTGLLTYEQYF
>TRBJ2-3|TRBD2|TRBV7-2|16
CASSKGLAGGSDTQYF
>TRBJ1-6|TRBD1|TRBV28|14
CASSPGTGNSPLHF
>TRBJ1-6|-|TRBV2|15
CASRQETGYNSPLHF
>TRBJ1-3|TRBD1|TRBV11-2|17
CASSLSTGGPSGNTIYF
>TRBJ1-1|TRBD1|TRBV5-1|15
CASSSTGQMNTEAFF
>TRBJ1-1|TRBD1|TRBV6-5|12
CASSSQTGEAFF
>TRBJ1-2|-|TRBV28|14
CASSQGPGHRGYTF
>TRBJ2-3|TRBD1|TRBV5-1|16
CASSLVGQGLTDTQYF
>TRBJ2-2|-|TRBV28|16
CASSRLKLANTGELFF
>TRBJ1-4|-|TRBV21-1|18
CAGTRDREIFSTNEKLFF
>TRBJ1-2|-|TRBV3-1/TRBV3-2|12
CASSPMGGAITF
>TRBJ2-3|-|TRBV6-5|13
CASSYRQADTQYF
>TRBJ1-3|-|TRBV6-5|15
CASSLGGVSGNTIYF
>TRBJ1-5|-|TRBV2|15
CASSTGGGNNQPQHF
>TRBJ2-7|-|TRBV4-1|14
CASSLLQGTYEQYF
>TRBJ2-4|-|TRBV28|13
CASSPTRGNIQYF
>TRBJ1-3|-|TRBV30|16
CAWSIPRPLSGNTIYF
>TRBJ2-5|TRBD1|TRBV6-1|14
CASSETGYRETQYF
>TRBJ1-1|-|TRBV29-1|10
CSYRDTEAFF
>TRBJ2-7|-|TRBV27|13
CASSWASNYEQYF
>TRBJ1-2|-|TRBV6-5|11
CASSSLYGYTF
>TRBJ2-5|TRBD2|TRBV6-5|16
CASSYSRAGGEETQYF
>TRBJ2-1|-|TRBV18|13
CASTRGRDNEQFF
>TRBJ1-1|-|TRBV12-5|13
CASGLDSRTEAFF
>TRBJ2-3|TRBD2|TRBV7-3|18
CASSLLGLAGGVADTQYF
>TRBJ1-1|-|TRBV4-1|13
CASSREPGTEAFF
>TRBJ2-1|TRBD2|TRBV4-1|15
CASSQSPVAGNEQFF
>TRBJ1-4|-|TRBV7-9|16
CASSFGRSTTNEKLFF